The clone carrying this T cell receptor (beta chain) was counted only a few times. The antigen remains undetermined. The sample originates from a study of T-cell memory formation after mild COVID-19. Study-level background: Across donors, TCR clusters were largely donor specific. Overall study findings and caveats: Confirmation of SARS-CoV-2 specificity was lacking for second-wave clones peaking day 37. Clones shrinking between day 15 and 85 showed a balanced CD4/CD8 split, and those that grew later tilted toward CD4+.

The CDR3 covers 14 residues. CDR1 and CDR2 from the germline V gene are SGHNT and YYREEE (reference sequence). V was clipped by 3 bases and J by 5 bases, with 14 bases between them. Researchers used 5'RACE with constant-segment primers to make TCR alpha and TCR beta cDNA libraries that carry sample barcodes and UMIs. TCRdb re-derived calls from the 5' RACE reads in MiXCR, one entry per CDR3 protein. The table shows about 410,000 distinct CDR3 sequences, with 15% to 20% occurring only once. The J gene is TRBJ2-5, the V gene TRBV5-4, with D possibly matching TRBD1 (5 bases). Source material: PBMCs or a T cell subset sorted from them (not recorded which). This clonotype originated in a man aged 18 to 35 who had mild COVID-19 (a few samples of this study predate the infection). Cell type and time point are not known. This CDR3 reads CASSSTDTPETQYF. The CDR3, as DNA: TGTGCCAGCAGCTCGACGGACACACCCGAGACCCAGTACTTC.